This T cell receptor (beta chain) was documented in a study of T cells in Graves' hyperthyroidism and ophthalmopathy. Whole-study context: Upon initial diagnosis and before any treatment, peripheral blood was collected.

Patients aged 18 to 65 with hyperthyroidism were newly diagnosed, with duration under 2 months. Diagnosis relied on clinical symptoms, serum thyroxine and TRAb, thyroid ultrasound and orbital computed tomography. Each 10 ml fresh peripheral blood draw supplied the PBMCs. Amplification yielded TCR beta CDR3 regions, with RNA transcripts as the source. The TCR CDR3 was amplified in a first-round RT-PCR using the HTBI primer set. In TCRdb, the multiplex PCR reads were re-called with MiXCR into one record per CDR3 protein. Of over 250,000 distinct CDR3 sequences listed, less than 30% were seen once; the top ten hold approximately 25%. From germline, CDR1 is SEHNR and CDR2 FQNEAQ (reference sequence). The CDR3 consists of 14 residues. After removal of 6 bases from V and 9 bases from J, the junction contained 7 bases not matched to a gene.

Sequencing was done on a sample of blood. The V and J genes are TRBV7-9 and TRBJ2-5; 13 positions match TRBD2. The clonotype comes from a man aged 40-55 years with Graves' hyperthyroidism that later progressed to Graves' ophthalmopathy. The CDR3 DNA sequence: TGTGCCAGCAGTCCCCGGACTAGCGGGAGAGCCCAGTACTTC. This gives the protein CASSPRTSGRAQYF.